The clone carrying this T cell receptor beta chain has just a few counts. The data originate from a study of T cell responses to AZD1222 COVID-19 vaccine. TCRdb's table, derived via immunoSEQ multiplex PCR, lists solely in-frame clones and lacks some. Here the sample spans approximately 150,000 clones, roughly 90% being singletons. Germline-derived CDR1 and CDR2 are MNHEY and SVGAGI. The CDR3 contains 14 residues. Trimming removed 2 bases at V and 5 bases at J, with 12 bases between. This clonotype originated in an adult in good health. This chain connects TRBV6-5 to TRBJ1-1, with D uncertain. Sequencing used peripheral blood, obtained on day 0 of AZD1222 vaccination. The CDR3 loop is CASSYALGHTEAFF. CDR3 sequence (DNA): TGTGCCAGCAGTTACGCTCTAGGGCATACTGAAGCTTTCTTT.